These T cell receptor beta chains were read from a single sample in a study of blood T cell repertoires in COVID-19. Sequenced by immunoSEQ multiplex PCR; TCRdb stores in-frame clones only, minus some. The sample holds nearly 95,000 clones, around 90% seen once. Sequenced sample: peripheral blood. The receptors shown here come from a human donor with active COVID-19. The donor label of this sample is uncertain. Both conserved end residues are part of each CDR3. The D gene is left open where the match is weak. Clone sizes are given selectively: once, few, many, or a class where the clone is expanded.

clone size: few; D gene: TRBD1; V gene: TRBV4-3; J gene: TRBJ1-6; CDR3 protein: CASSPQGTNSPLHF; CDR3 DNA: TGCGCCAGCAGCCCACAGGGGACGAATTCACCCCTCCACTTT
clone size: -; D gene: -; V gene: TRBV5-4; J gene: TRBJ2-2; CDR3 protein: CASSFMGLTTGELFF; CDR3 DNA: TGTGCCAGCAGCTTTATGGGACTCACTACCGGGGAGCTGTTTTTT
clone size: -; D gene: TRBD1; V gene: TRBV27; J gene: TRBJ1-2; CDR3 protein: CASSLLFPGQGKYGYTF; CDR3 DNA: TGTGCCAGCAGTTTATTATTCCCGGGACAGGGAAAATATGGCTACACCTTC
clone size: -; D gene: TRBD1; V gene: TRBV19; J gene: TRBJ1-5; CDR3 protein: CASSSTGMGQPQHF; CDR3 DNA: TGTGCCAGTAGTTCGACAGGGATGGGACAGCCCCAGCATTTT
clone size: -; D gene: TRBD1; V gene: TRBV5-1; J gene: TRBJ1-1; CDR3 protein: CASSVAGGYTEAFF; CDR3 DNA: TGCGCCAGCAGCGTAGCAGGGGGATACACTGAAGCTTTCTTT
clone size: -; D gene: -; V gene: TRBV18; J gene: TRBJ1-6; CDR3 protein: CASSPAGAGNSPLHF; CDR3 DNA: TGTGCCAGCTCACCCGCCGGGGCGGGGAATTCACCCCTCCACTTT
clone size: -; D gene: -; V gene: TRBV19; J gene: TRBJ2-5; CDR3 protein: CASSIRGAGETQYF; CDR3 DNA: TGTGCCAGTAGTATACGGGGGGCGGGAGAGACCCAGTACTTC
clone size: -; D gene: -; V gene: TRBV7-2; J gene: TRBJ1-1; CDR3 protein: CASSLDPPGVGTEAFF; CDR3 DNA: TGTGCCAGCAGCTTAGATCCTCCAGGGGTGGGCACTGAAGCTTTCTTT
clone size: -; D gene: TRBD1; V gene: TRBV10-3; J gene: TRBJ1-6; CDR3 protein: CAISSPSGQGFNSPLHF; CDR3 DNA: TGTGCCATCAGCTCCCCCTCGGGACAGGGGTTTAATTCACCCCTCCACTTT
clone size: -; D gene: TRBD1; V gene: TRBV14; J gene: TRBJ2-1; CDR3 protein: CASSQGQGAQDEQFF; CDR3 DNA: TGTGCCAGCAGTCAGGGACAGGGGGCGCAAGATGAGCAGTTCTTC
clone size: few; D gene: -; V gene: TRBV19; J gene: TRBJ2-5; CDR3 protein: CASNDRPQETQYF; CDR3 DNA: TGTGCCAGTAACGACAGACCCCAAGAGACCCAGTACTTC
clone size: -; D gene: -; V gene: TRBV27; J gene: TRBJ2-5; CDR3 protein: CASSLWSGETQYF; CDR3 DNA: TGTGCCAGCAGTTTATGGTCAGGCGAGACCCAGTACTTC
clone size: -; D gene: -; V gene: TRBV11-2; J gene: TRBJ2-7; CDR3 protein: CATGRSYEQYF; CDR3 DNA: TGTGCCACCGGGAGATCCTACGAGCAGTACTTC
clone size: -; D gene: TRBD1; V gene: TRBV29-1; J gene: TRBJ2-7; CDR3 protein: CSVRQGSYEQYF; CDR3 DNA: TGCAGCGTGAGACAGGGATCCTACGAGCAGTACTTC
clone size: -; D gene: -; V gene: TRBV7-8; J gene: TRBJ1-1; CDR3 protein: CAGGAPTNTEAFF; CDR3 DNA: TGTGCCGGGGGGGCCCCAACGAACACTGAAGCTTTCTTT
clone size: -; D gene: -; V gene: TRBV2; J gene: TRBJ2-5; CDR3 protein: CASSPQETQYF; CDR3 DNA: TGTGCCAGCAGTCCTCAAGAGACCCAGTACTTC
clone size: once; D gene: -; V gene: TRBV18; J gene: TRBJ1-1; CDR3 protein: CASSPRQAEAFF; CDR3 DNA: TGTGCCAGCTCACCCCGTCAGGCTGAAGCTTTCTTT
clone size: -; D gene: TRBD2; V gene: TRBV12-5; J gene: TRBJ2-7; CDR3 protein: CASGLPRIAGGSYEQYF; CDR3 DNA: TGTGCTAGTGGTTTGCCGCGGATTGCGGGGGGGAGCTACGAGCAGTACTTC
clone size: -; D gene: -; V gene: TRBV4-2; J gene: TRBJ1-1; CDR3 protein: CASSQGTLGTEAFF; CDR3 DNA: TGTGCCAGCAGCCAAGGGACATTGGGCACTGAAGCTTTCTTT
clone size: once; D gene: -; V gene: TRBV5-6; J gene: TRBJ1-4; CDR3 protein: CASSFRGVVEKLFF; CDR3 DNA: TGTGCCAGCAGCTTCCGGGGAGTGGTTGAAAAACTGTTTTTT
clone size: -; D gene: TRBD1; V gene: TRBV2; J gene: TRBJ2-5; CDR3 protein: CASRRDSQETQYF; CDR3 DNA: TGTGCCAGCAGAAGGGACAGCCAAGAGACCCAGTACTTC
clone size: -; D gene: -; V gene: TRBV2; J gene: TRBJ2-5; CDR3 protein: CASDRLQETQYF; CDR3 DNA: TGTGCCAGCGACCGACTTCAAGAGACCCAGTACTTC
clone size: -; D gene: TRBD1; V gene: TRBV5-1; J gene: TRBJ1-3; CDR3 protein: CASSLPGQGDTIYF; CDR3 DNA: TGCGCCAGCAGCCTACCGGGACAGGGGGACACCATATATTTT
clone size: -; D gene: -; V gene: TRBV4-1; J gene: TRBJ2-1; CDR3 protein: CASSQHKQKWVDEQFF; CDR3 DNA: TGCGCCAGCAGCCAACATAAACAGAAATGGGTCGATGAGCAGTTCTTC
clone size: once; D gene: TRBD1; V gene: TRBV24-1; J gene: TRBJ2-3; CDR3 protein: CATSDLGLELGGRTDTQYF; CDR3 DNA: TGTGCCACCAGTGATTTAGGACTGGAATTAGGGGGCCGCACAGATACGCAGTATTTT
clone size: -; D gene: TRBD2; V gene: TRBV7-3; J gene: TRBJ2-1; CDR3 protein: CASRPTGTSGGNEQFF; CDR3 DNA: TGTGCCAGCAGACCGACCGGGACTAGCGGGGGGAATGAGCAGTTCTTC
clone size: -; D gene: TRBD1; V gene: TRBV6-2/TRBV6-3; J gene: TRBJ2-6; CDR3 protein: CASNPGQGALGANVLTF; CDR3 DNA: TGTGCCAGCAACCCGGGACAGGGGGCGTTAGGGGCCAACGTCCTGACTTTC
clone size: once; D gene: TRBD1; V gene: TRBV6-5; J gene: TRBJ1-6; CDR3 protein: CASSYGTVAYNSPLHF; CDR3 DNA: TGTGCCAGCAGTTACGGGACAGTCGCGTATAATTCACCCCTCCACTTT
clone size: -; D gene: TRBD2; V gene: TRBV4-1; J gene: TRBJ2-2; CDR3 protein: CASSLFSGGAAGELFF; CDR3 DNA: TGCGCCAGCAGCCTCTTTAGCGGGGGGGCCGCCGGGGAGCTGTTTTTT
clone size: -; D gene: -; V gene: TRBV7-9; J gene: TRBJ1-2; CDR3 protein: CASSPRETNYGYTF; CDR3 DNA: TGTGCCAGCAGCCCCCGGGAGACTAACTATGGCTACACCTTC
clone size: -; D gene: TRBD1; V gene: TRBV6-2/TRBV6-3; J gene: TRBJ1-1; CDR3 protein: CASSQDRVTMNTEAFF; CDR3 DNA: TGTGCCAGCAGCCAGGACAGGGTCACCATGAACACTGAAGCTTTCTTT
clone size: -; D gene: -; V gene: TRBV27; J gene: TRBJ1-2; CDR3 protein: CASSLGGLMGYGYTF; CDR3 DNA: TGTGCCAGCAGTTTGGGGGGGTTGATGGGGTATGGCTACACCTTC
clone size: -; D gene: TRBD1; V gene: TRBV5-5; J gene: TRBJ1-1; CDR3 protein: CASSDRGSFTEAFF; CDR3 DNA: TGTGCCAGCAGTGACAGGGGATCTTTTACTGAAGCTTTCTTT
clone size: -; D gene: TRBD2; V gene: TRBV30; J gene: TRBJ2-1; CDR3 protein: CALSGGADNEQFF; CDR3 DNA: TGTGCCTTGAGCGGGGGGGCCGACAATGAGCAGTTCTTC
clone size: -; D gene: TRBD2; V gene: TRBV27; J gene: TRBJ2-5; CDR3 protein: CASSTGTSGGETQYF; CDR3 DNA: TGTGCCAGCAGTACCGGGACTAGCGGGGGGGAGACCCAGTACTTC
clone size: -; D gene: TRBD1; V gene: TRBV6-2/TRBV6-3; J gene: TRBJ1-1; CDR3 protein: CASSHPGTGFEAFF; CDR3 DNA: TGTGCCAGCAGCCATCCCGGGACAGGGTTCGAAGCTTTCTTT
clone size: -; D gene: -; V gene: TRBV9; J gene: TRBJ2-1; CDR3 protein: CASSVTVYNEQFF; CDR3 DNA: TGTGCCAGCAGCGTAACGGTTTACAATGAGCAGTTCTTC
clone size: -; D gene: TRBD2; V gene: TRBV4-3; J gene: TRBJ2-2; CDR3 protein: CASSRTSGGANTGELFF; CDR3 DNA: TGCGCCAGCAGCCGGACTAGCGGGGGGGCGAACACCGGGGAGCTGTTTTTT
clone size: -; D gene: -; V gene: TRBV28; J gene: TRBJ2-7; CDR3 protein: CASSSTFRLGSSYEQYF; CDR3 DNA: TGTGCCAGCAGTTCCACATTCAGACTGGGGAGCTCCTACGAGCAGTACTTC
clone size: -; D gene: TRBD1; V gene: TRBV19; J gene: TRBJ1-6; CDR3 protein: CASSIVGTGARAGLGPLHF; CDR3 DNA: TGTGCCAGTAGTATAGTCGGGACAGGGGCCCGCGCAGGATTGGGACCCCTCCACTTT
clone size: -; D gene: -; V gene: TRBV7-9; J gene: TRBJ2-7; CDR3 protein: CASSLEVRPTYEQYF; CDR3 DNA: TGTGCCAGCAGCTTAGAGGTCAGGCCCACCTACGAGCAGTACTTC
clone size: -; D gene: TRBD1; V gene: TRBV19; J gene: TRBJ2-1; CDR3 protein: CASSTGQGASNNEQFF; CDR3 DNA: TGTGCCAGTAGTACCGGACAGGGGGCGTCGAACAATGAGCAGTTCTTC